The next 26 T cell receptor beta chains were all read from a single sample in a study of shared clonotypes between healthy human individuals (dated by TCRdb to about 2020). The library was built by means of the immunoSEQ multiplex PCR assay. Held by TCRdb, this immuneACCESS table contains in-frame sequences only and omits some clones. Under half of the omission traces to an unresolved V gene where checked; the cause of the rest is unknown. This sample is represented by some 2.4 million clones; roughly 93% of them were singletons. The biggest ten clones account for roughly 0.39% of the sample. The sequenced material came from naive CD4+ T cells from PBMCs. The meaning of the sample's cell subset or site label: CD45RA+ positively selected. Every receptor here comes from a man aged 18 to 29 in good health. Some clones in this sample may be carry-over from other donors' samples.

In DNA form, the CDR3 reads TGCGCCAGCAGCATCAGCGGGAGGGCCGAAGATACGCAGTATTTT. Translating gives CASSISGRAEDTQYF. The chain uses TRBV5-1 and TRBJ2-3; the match to TRBD2 covers 10 bases. This CDR3 comprises 15 residues. Trimming cost V 4 bases and J 5 bases; bases outside gene matches: 7. Germline CDR1 and CDR2: SGHRS and YFSETQ.

The CDR3 coding sequence is TGTGCCAGCAGCATCCCCCCGGGACAGGGCTACGAGCAGTACTTC. Protein product: CASSIPPGQGYEQYF. V is TRBV11-2 and J is TRBJ2-7, with TRBD1 identical over 9 bases. Germline V gene lookup returns CDR1 SGHAT and CDR2 FQNNGV. The CDR3 is made up of 15 amino acids. V gave up 5 bases and J gave up 3 bases; unmatched junction bases: 8.

The rearrangement joins TRBV9 to TRBJ2-1; either TRBD1 or TRBD2 may fit D (6 bases each). Germline V gene sequence: CDR1 SGDLS, CDR2 YYNGEE. The V end lost 3 bases, the J end lost 7 bases, and 11 bases lay between the germline ends. CDR3 length equals 13 residues. Written as DNA, the CDR3 is TGTGCCAGCAGCGCAACAGGGACTAATGAGCAGTTCTTC. Protein: CASSATGTNEQFF.

The chain uses TRBV18 and TRBJ1-1; TRBD1 agrees at 7 bases. The CDR3 is 13 residues long. J lost 4 bases, V lost 4 bases, and 3 bases had no gene match. CDR1 and CDR2 from the germline V gene are KGHSH and LQKENI. The chain's CDR3 is CASSQTGVTEAFF. The CDR3 nucleotides are TGTGCCAGCTCACAAACAGGGGTCACTGAAGCTTTCTTT.

As concerns this clone: Within the sample, other DNA sequences also encode this same CDR3. The V and J genes are TRBV7-9 and TRBJ2-5; D gene ambiguous. The V end was cut by 3 bases, the J end by 5 bases, with 4 bases between. Germline V CDR1 and CDR2: SEHNR, FQNEAQ (reference sequence). CDR3 length: 11 amino acids. This CDR3 reads CASSFRETQYF. In nucleotides, the CDR3 is TGTGCCAGCAGCTTTCGGGAGACCCAGTACTTC.

The CDR3 is CASSPPEAGLGIGTQYF. CDR3 in DNA: TGTGCCAGCTCACCACCGGAAGCGGGACTCGGTATAGGGACCCAGTACTTC. J is TRBJ2-5 and V is TRBV18, with 7 bases identical to TRBD2. The CDR3 spans 17 residues. Per the germline V gene, CDR1 is KGHSH and CDR2 is LQKENI. Unmatched junction bases numbered 14, after V lost 0 bases and J lost 7 bases.

The rearrangement joins TRBV7-3 to TRBJ2-1; maybe TRBD2 (6 bases). Germline CDR1 is SGHTA and CDR2 is FQGTGA. The V gene lost 5 bases and the J gene lost 9 bases, with 14 bases spanning the gap. The CDR3 is 13 amino acids. The DNA for the CDR3 is TGTGCCAGCAGCGACTTTGGGGGGAGTGAGCAGTTCTTC. Its translation is CASSDFGGSEQFF.

This clone was seen only once. One junction end does not reproduce the germline sequence, and a read error may be involved. V usage is TRBV15 and J usage is TRBJ1-2; TRBD1 aligns across 9 bases. This CDR3 is built from 13 residues. CDR1 LNHNV and CDR2 YYDKDF come from the germline V gene (reference sequence). The CDR3 reads CATGIHNRGLGAF. CDR3 in DNA: TGTGCCACCGGAATTCACAACAGGGGGCTCGGTGCCTTC.

V gene TRBV29-1 combines with J gene TRBJ2-5; TRBD1 aligns across 7 bases. The CDR3 is 13 amino acids. Germline CDR1 SQVTM, CDR2 ANQGSEA. The V and J ends lost 7 bases and 3 bases, in that order; junction bases with no gene match: 8. CDR3 region: CSDQSTGKETQYF. Here the CDR3 DNA reads TGCAGCGACCAATCGACAGGGAAAGAGACCCAGTACTTC.

The chain links TRBV11-2 to TRBJ2-5; D is tentatively TRBD1 or TRBD2 (5 bases each). Deletions cut 6 bases from V and 5 bases from J, with 13 bases between. The CDR3 totals 13 residues. The germline CDR1 and CDR2 sequences are SGHAT and FQNNGV. The CDR3 protein is CASRNTGRETQYF. CDR3 nucleotide sequence: TGTGCCAGCAGAAATACGGGGCGGGAGACCCAGTACTTC. The full variable domain, with the rest looked up from reference TRBV11-2 and TRBJ2-5, is EAGVAQSPRYKIIEKRQSVAFWCNPISGHATLYWYQQILGQGPKLLIQFQNNGVVDDSQLPKDRFSAERLKGVDSTLKIQPAKLEDSAVYLCASRNTGRETQYFGPGTRLLVL.

The genes are TRBV7-3 and TRBJ2-1; D is uncertain. The V gene's germline CDR1 is SGHTA and CDR2 FQGTGA. V shed 0 bases and J shed 11 bases, with 11 bases lying between them. This CDR3 contains 13 residues. CDR3 region: CASSLTGSGKQFF. The DNA of the CDR3 is TGTGCCAGCAGCTTAACGGGTTCTGGCAAGCAGTTCTTC.

The chain recombines TRBV5-1 with TRBJ1-4, with TRBD1 matching 12 bases. Trimming removed 4 bases from V and 7 bases from J; junction bases left unmatched: 2. This CDR3 contains 14 residues. Germline CDR1 is SGHRS and CDR2 is YFSETQ. CDR3 sequence (DNA): TGCGCCAGCAGCGGGGGACAGGGGGCTGAAAAACTGTTTTTT. This sequence encodes CASSGGQGAEKLFF.

The V and J genes are TRBV5-1 and TRBJ2-1; D might be TRBD1 (5 bases). Germline loops: CDR1 SGHRS, CDR2 YFSETQ. Trimming shortened V by 0 bases and J by 6 bases, and 13 bases separated the two germline ends. This CDR3 region has 15 residues. CDR3 loop: CASSLAGGQGNEQFF. The CDR3 nucleotides read TGCGCCAGCAGCTTGGCGGGTGGGCAGGGCAATGAGCAGTTCTTC.

The chain is built from TRBV28 and TRBJ2-3; TRBD2 matches 7 bases. Germline CDR1 and CDR2: MDHEN and SYDVKM. There are 14 residues in the CDR3. The V and J ends lost 4 bases and 6 bases, in that order; junction bases with no gene match: 7. This CDR3 is CASSSGLGSDTQYF. The CDR3 region has the DNA TGTGCCAGCAGTTCCGGACTAGGTTCGGATACGCAGTATTTT. The complete variable domain, with remaining parts taken from reference TRBV28 and TRBJ2-3, reads DVKVTQSSRYLVKRTGEKVFLECVQDMDHENMFWYRQDPGLGLRLIYFSYDVKMKEKGDIPEGYSVSREKKERFSLILESASTNQTSMYLCASSSGLGSDTQYFGPGTRLTVL.

The chain has TRBV7-2 and TRBJ1-5; D is ambiguous. Germline CDR1 reads SGHTA; CDR2 reads FQGNSA. V dropped 3 bases and J dropped 7 bases, with 7 bases sitting between them. The CDR3 contains 12 residues. CDR3 loop: CASSFGAQPQHF. The CDR3 nucleotides are TGTGCCAGCAGCTTTGGAGCGCAGCCCCAGCATTTT.

V is TRBV28 and J is TRBJ2-1; TRBD2 agrees at 7 bases. The germline CDR1 and CDR2 sequences are MDHEN and SYDVKM. J lost 7 bases, V lost 8 bases, and 14 bases had no gene match. There are 15 residues in the CDR3. The CDR3 reads CASWFRGGSSNEQFF. The CDR3 coding sequence is TGTGCCAGCTGGTTTAGGGGCGGGAGTTCAAATGAGCAGTTCTTC.

This clone was observed a handful of times. The chain links TRBV2 to TRBJ1-1; D ambiguous. CDR3 length equals 14 residues. V was clipped by 2 bases and J by 5 bases, with 12 bases between them. CDR1 is SNHLY and CDR2 is FYNNEI in the germline V gene. The CDR3 nucleotides read TGTGCCAGCAGTGAACGGGAAGGGCCGACTGAAGCTTTCTTT. Translating it yields CASSEREGPTEAFF.

The chain uses TRBV5-1 and TRBJ1-2; 9 nucleotides agree with TRBD1. Germline V gives CDR1 SGHRS, CDR2 YFSETQ. This CDR3 has 14 residues. With 4 bases clipped from V and 3 bases from J, the junction kept 4 bases outside the gene matches. The CDR3 sequence is CASSRTGVDYGYTF. The CDR3 DNA is TGCGCCAGCAGCAGGACAGGGGTTGACTATGGCTACACCTTC.

The CDR3 DNA follows: TGTGCCAGCAGCTTAAGGCAGAGAAATGAAAAACTGTTTTTT. This codes for CASSLRQRNEKLFF. The V gene is TRBV5-8, the J gene TRBJ1-4; D unclear. This CDR3 is 14 amino acids long. CDR1 is SGHTS and CDR2 is YDEGEE in the germline V gene. Trimming cost V 2 bases and J 5 bases, with 10 bases left between them.

V is TRBV5-5 and J is TRBJ2-7; D is undetermined. The CDR3 consists of 13 residues. Germline CDR1 and CDR2: SGHKS and YYEKEE (reference sequence). The V gene lost 6 bases and the J gene lost 5 bases, with 15 bases spanning the gap. CDR3 bases: TGTGCCAGCACGAATCACGGGCTCGACGAGCAGTACTTC. Translated: CASTNHGLDEQYF.

The chain couples TRBV29-1 to TRBJ2-3; 8 bases line up with TRBD2. With V trimmed by 7 bases and J by 2 bases, 8 bases remained unmatched. The germline gives CDR1 SQVTM, CDR2 ANQGSEA. This CDR3 comprises 14 residues. The CDR3 DNA follows: TGCAGCGGATCCCAAGCGGGAGACACAGATACGCAGTATTTT. Its protein product is CSGSQAGDTDTQYF.

The chain has TRBV5-4 and TRBJ2-7; possibly TRBD1 or TRBD2 for D (5 bases each). The CDR3 is 15 amino acids. The ends were cut back, 4 bases at V and 3 bases at J, with 17 bases in the middle. Germline V CDR1 and CDR2: SGHNT, YYREEE (reference sequence). The CDR3 spells CASSRLGDSDYEQYF. The CDR3, as DNA: TGTGCCAGCAGCCGGCTGGGGGATAGCGACTACGAGCAGTACTTC.

CDR3 region: CASSLADPGTDTQYF. CDR3 sequence (DNA): TGCGCCAGCAGCTTGGCGGACCCCGGCACAGATACGCAGTATTTT. The rearrangement links TRBV5-1 to TRBJ2-3; D not certain. This CDR3 region has 15 residues. Per the germline V gene, CDR1 is SGHRS and CDR2 is YFSETQ. Deletions cut 0 bases from V and 1 base from J, with 9 bases between.

V is TRBV18 and J is TRBJ2-7, with 8 nucleotides matching TRBD1. This CDR3 region has 18 residues. V gave up 6 bases and J gave up 5 bases; unmatched junction bases: 21. Germline-derived CDR1 and CDR2 are KGHSH and LQKENI. CDR3 protein: CASSPYQVNRGSLNEQYF. CDR3 DNA sequence: TGTGCCAGCTCGCCATACCAGGTGAACAGGGGGTCACTCAACGAGCAGTACTTC.

The V call is TRBV28, the J call TRBJ1-1, with 8 bases lining up with TRBD1. CDR1 is MDHEN, CDR2 SYDVKM, per germline. The ends lost 2 bases at V and 11 bases at J; junction bases unmatched: 13. The length of the CDR3 is 15 residues. CDR3 bases: TGTGCCAGCAGTTTACAGGGGGCTATCCAGGAACGGGCTTTCTTT. This translates into CASSLQGAIQERAFF.

V and J are TRBV28 and TRBJ2-3; the match to TRBD2 covers 9 bases. The CDR3 totals 14 residues. V gave up 11 bases and J gave up 4 bases; unmatched junction bases: 10. From germline, CDR1 is MDHEN and CDR2 SYDVKM. CDR3 region: CAPSGTWGPDTQYF. Here the CDR3 DNA reads TGTGCCCCTAGCGGGACATGGGGGCCAGATACGCAGTATTTT.